The sequence of this TCR beta chain was determined in a study of T cells in Graves' hyperthyroidism and ophthalmopathy. Findings of the study overall: Researchers found most expanded thyroid clonotypes above 0.001 in blood as well.

Patients with ophthalmopathy all had a Clinical Activity Score of at least 3, a NOSPECS grade of at least 4 and duration under 3 months. RNA transcripts provided the source from which TCR beta CDR3 regions were amplified. With the HTBI primer set, the TCR CDR3 went through a first round of RT-PCR. MiXCR, applied by TCRdb to the multiplex PCR reads, yields one record per CDR3 protein. The top ten clones hold about 10% of a sample with around 520,000 distinct CDR3 sequences, around 22% of them seen once. About this clonotype itself: The target antigen is unknown.

This CDR3 is 14 amino acids long. Germline CDR1 reads SGHTA; CDR2 reads FQGNSA. With 5 bases clipped from V and 7 bases from J, the junction kept 7 bases outside the gene matches. The chain couples TRBV7-2 to TRBJ2-4, with 8 bases fitting TRBD1. Source material: blood. The receptor comes from a woman under 40 with Graves' ophthalmopathy. The CDR3 sequence: CASSPRTGTNIQYF. As DNA, the CDR3 is TGTGCCAGCAGCCCCCGGACAGGGACGAACATTCAGTACTTC.